The clone carrying this T cell receptor (beta chain) occurred many times. This sample is drawn from a study of human T cells and chemical hapten exposure. Study-level information: Diphenylcyclopropenone, dosed weekly to the scalp, was given to patients throughout the approximately 25-week study.

TCRdb reanalysed the RACE reads using MiXCR and keeps one entry per CDR3 protein. In the table there are over 300,000 distinct CDR3 sequences, 5% to 6.5% of which are singletons. Time point specified: pre-sensitization, week 0. Treatment meaning: therapeutic diphenylcyclopropenone sensitization with weekly scalp DPC. The CDR3 runs 14 residues. V dropped 1 base and J dropped 2 bases, with 12 bases sitting between them. The germline gives CDR1 SQVTM, CDR2 ANQGSEA. The chain links TRBV29-1 to TRBJ2-7; a weak D match, TRBD1 (6 bases). The sequenced sample was whole blood, obtained in connection with sensitization to the hapten diphenylcyclopropenone (DPC). This sequence originates from a woman aged 50 to 60 with alopecia areata. Some clones in this sample may be carry-over from other donors' samples. The CDR3: CSVEVHPGAYEQYF. In nucleotides, the CDR3 is TGCAGCGTTGAAGTCCACCCAGGGGCCTACGAGCAGTACTTC.